This T cell receptor beta chain was identified in a study of tumor-infiltrating lymphocytes in oesophageal squamous cell carcinoma. CDR3 length: 12 residues. CDR1 MDHEN and CDR2 SYDVKM come from the germline V gene. V lost 4 bases and J lost 4, with 7 bases in between. This clonotype was observed many times. TCRdb used MiXCR to reprocess the PCR reads, holding one entry per CDR3 protein. The table lists 9,500 to 15,000 distinct CDR3 sequences, approximately 60% of them singletons. The origin of this receptor is a female donor with esophageal squamous cell carcinoma. The chain joins TRBV28 to TRBJ1-2; D not certain. The sequenced sample was esophageal tumor tissue. CDR3 nucleotides: TGTGCCAGCAGTTCGCACAGCTATGGCTACACCTTC. This codes for CASSSHSYGYTF.